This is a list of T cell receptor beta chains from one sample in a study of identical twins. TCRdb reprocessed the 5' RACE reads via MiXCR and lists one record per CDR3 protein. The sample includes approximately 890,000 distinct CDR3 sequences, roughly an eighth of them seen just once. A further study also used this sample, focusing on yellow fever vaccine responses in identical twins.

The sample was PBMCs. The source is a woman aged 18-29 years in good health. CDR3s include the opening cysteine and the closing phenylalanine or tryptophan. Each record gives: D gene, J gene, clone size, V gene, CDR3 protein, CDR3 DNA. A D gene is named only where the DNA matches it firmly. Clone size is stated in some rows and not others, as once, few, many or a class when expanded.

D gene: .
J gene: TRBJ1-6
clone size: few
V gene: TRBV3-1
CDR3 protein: CASRQGGGPENSPLHF
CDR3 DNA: TGTGCCAGCAGACAAGGGGGGGGCCCGGAAAATTCACCCCTCCACTTT

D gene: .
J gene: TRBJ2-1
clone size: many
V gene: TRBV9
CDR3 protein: CASSPEGEVDEQFF
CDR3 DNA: TGTGCCAGCAGCCCCGAGGGGGAGGTGGATGAGCAGTTCTTC

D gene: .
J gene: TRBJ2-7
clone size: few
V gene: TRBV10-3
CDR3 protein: CAISPRDTDYEQYF
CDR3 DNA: TGTGCCATCAGTCCTAGGGACACGGACTACGAGCAGTACTTC

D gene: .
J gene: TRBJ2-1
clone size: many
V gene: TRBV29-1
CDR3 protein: CSVAPTHEQFF
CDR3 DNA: TGCAGCGTTGCCCCAACTCACGAGCAGTTCTTC

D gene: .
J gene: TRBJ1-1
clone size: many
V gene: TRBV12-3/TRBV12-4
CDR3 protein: CASSSQDEAFF
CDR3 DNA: TGTGCCAGCAGTAGTCAGGATGAAGCTTTCTTT

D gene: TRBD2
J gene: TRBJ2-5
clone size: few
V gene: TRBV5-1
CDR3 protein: CASSLIRGDGQETQYF
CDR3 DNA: TGCGCCAGCAGCCTGATCCGGGGGGACGGCCAAGAGACCCAGTACTTC

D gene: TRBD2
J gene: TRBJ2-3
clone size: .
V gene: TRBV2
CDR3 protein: CASPGTSGGAGSDTQYF
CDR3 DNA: TGTGCCAGCCCAGGGACTAGCGGGGGGGCTGGTTCAGATACGCAGTATTTT

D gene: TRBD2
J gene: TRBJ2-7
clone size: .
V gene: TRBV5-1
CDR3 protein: CASSGLAERGDYEQYF
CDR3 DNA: TGCGCCAGCAGCGGGCTAGCGGAAAGAGGGGACTACGAGCAGTACTTC

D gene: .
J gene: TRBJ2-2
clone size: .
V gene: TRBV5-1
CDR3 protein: CASTAGTLNTGELFF
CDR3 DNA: TGCGCCAGCACGGCCGGGACCTTGAACACCGGGGAGCTGTTTTTT

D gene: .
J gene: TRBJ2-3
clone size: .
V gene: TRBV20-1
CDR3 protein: CSAMDSPPGDTQYF
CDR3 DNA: TGCAGTGCTATGGACAGCCCCCCGGGGGATACGCAGTATTTT

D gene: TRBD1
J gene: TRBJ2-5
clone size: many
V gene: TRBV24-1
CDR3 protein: CATSDYRGRETQYF
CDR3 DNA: TGTGCCACCAGTGATTACAGGGGGCGAGAGACCCAGTACTTC

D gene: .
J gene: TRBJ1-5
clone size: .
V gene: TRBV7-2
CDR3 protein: CASSLEGRYSNQPQHF
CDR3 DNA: TGTGCCAGCAGCTTAGAAGGTCGATATAGCAATCAGCCCCAGCATTTT

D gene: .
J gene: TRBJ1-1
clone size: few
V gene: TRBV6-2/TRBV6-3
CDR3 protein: CASSYSRGLDTEAFF
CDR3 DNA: TGTGCCAGCAGTTACTCGAGAGGGTTGGACACTGAAGCTTTCTTT

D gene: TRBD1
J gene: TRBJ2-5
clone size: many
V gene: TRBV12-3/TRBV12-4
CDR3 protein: CASRRDREAETQYF
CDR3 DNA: TGTGCCAGCCGACGGGACAGGGAGGCGGAGACCCAGTACTTC

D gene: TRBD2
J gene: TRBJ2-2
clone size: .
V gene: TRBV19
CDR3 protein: CASRTLAGVRTGELFF
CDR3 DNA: TGTGCCAGTAGGACACTAGCGGGAGTGAGGACCGGGGAGCTGTTTTTT

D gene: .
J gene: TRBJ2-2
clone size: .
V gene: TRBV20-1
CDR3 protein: CSAIRTANTGELFF
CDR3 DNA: TGCAGTGCAATAAGGACAGCTAACACCGGGGAGCTGTTTTTT

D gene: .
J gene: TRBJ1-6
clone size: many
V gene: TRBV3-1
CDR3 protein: CASSSYNSPLHF
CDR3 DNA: TGTGCCAGCAGCTCCTATAATTCACCCCTCCACTTT

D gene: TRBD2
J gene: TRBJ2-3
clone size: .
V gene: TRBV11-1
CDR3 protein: CASSFNEMAGLAGDTQYF
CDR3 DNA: TGTGCCAGCAGCTTTAACGAGATGGCGGGACTAGCTGGAGATACGCAGTATTTT

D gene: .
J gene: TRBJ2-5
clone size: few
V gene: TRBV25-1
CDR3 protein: CASQSRETQYF
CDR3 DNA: TGTGCCAGCCAATCCCGGGAGACCCAGTACTTC

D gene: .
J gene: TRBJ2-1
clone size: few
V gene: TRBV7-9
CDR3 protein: CASSFSPDEQFF
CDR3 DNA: TGTGCCAGCAGCTTTAGCCCCGATGAGCAGTTCTTC

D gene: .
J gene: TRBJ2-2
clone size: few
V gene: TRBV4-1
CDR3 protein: CASSRPPVAGTANTGELFF
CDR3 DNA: TGCGCCAGCAGCCGCCCCCCGGTGGCGGGCACAGCGAACACCGGGGAGCTGTTTTTT

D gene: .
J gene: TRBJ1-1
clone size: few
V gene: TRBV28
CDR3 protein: CASSSGMTPGSLDKAFF
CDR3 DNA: TGTGCCAGCAGTTCCGGTATGACCCCAGGGAGTCTCGATAAAGCTTTCTTT

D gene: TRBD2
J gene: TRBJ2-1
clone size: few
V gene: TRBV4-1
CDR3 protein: CASSQGLAGFYNEQFF
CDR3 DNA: TGCGCCAGCAGCCAAGGACTAGCGGGCTTCTACAATGAGCAGTTCTTC

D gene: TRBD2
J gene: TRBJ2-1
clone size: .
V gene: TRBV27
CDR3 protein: CASSSDRAGVYNEQFF
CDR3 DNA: TGTGCCAGCAGTTCCGATAGAGCGGGGGTCTACAATGAGCAGTTCTTC

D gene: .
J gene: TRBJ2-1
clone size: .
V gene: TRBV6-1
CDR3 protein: CASSPGSGRGRDEQFF
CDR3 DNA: TGTGCCAGCAGTCCGGGGTCTGGTCGGGGGCGAGATGAGCAGTTCTTC

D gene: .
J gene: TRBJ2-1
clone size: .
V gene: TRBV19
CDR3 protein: CASSPPGGRVGNEQFF
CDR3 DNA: TGTGCCAGTAGTCCGCCGGGGGGCAGGGTGGGCAATGAGCAGTTCTTC

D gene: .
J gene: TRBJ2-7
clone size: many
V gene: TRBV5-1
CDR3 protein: CASSLDWDLEQYF
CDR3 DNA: TGCGCCAGCAGCTTGGATTGGGATCTCGAGCAGTACTTC

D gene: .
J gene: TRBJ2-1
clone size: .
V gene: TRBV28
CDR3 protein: CASSVYGNEQFF
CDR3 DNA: TGTGCCAGCAGTGTATATGGCAATGAGCAGTTCTTC

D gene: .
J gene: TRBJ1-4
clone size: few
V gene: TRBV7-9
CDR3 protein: CASRQTGTPREKLFF
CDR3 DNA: TGTGCCAGCAGACAAACCGGGACCCCAAGGGAAAAACTGTTTTTT

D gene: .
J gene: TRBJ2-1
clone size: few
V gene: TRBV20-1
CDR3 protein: CSARYTLGGTAETYNEQFF
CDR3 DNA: TGCAGTGCTAGATATACTCTAGGGGGGACGGCGGAGACCTACAATGAGCAGTTCTTC

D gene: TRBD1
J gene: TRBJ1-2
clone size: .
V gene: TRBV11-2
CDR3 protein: CASSLGSGTGMAYEGYTF
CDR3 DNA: TGTGCCAGCAGCTTAGGATCCGGGACAGGGATGGCGTATGAGGGCTACACCTTC

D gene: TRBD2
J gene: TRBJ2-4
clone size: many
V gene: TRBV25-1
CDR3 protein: CASSESTSGLAKNIQYF
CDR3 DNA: TGTGCCAGCAGTGAATCTACTAGCGGCCTAGCCAAAAACATTCAGTACTTC

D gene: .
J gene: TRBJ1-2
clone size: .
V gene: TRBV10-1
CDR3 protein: CASSESGNYGYTF
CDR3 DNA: TGCGCCAGCAGTGAGTCAGGGAACTATGGCTACACCTTC

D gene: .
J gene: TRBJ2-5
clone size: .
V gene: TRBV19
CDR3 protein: CASSNKETQYF
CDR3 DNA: TGTGCCAGTAGTAACAAAGAGACCCAGTACTTC

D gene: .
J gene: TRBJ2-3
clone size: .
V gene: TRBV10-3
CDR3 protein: CAISGTQTRTDTQYF
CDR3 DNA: TGTGCCATCAGTGGGACACAGACCCGCACAGATACGCAGTATTTT